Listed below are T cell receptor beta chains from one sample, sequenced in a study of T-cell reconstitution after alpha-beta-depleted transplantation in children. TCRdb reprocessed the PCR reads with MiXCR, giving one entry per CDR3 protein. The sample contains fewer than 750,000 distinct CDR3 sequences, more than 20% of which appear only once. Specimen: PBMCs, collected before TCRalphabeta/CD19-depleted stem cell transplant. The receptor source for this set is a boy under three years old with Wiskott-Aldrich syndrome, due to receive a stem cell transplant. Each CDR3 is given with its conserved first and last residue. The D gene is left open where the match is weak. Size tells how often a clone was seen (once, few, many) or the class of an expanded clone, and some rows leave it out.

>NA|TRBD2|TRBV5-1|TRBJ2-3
TGCGCCAGCAGGACACTAGCGGGAGGAGGAGGAGATACGCAGTATTTT
CASRTLAGGGGDTQYF
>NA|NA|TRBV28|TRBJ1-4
TGTGCCACCTACAATCACAGGCGGATTAATGAAAAACTGTTTTTT
CATYNHRRINEKLFF
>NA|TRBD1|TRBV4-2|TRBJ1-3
TGTGCCAGCAGCCAGGACAGGGTCTTTGGAAACACCATATATTTT
CASSQDRVFGNTIYF
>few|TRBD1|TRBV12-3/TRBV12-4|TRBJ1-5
TGTGCCAGCAGCAAGGGACAGACGAATCAGCCCCAGCATTTT
CASSKGQTNQPQHF
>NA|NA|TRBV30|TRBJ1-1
TGTGCCTGGAGTACGGACTGGAACACTGAAGCTTTCTTT
CAWSTDWNTEAFF
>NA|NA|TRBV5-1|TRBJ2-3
TGCGCCAGCAGCTTGGGGACTCTTGAGAGCACAGATACGCAGTATTTT
CASSLGTLESTDTQYF
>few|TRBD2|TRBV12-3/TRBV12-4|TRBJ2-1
TGTGCCAGCAGTCAAGGACTAGCGGGAGGGTTCTACAATGAGCAGTTCTTC
CASSQGLAGGFYNEQFF
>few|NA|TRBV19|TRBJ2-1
TGTGCCAGTAGTATAGTCCAGGGGACACCCGAGCAGTTCTTC
CASSIVQGTPEQFF
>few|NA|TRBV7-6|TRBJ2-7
TGTGCCAGCAGCTTCACAACAGGTGCCTACGAGCAGTACTTC
CASSFTTGAYEQYF
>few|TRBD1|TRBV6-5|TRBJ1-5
TGTGCCAGCAGTTACTCCTCTGGGACAGCGAATCAGCCCCAGCATTTT
CASSYSSGTANQPQHF
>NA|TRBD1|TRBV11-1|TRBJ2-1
TGTGCCAGCAGCTTACAGGTGACAGGGATCTACAATGAGCAGTTCTTC
CASSLQVTGIYNEQFF
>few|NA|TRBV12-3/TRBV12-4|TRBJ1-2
TGTGCCAGCAGTCATGGGACGCGGGTCGGAGACTATGGCTACACCTTC
CASSHGTRVGDYGYTF
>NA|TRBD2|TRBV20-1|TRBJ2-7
TGCAGTGCTAGGCGATTACAGACTAGCGCTAACTCCTACGAGCAGTACTTC
CSARRLQTSANSYEQYF
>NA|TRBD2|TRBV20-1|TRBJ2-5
TGCAGTGCAACTGGGACTATACAAGAGACCCAGTACTTC
CSATGTIQETQYF
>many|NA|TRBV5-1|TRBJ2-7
TGCGCCAGCAGCTTGGACAGGGTCGAGCAGTACTTC
CASSLDRVEQYF
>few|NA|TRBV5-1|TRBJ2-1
TGCGCCAGCAGTCAGCTAGCACTCTCCTACAATGAGCAGTTCTTC
CASSQLALSYNEQFF
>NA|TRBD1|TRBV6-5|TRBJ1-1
TGTGCCAGCAATTTTGGACAGGCCAAGAACACTGAAGCTTTCTTT
CASNFGQAKNTEAFF
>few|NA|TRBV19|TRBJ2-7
TGTGCCAGTAGTGCCGACTTCGCGTCCCACGAGCAGTACTTC
CASSADFASHEQYF
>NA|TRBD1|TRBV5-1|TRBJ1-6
TGCGCCAGCAGCCCTGGACAGGTTGGATCCTATAATTCACCCCTCCACTTT
CASSPGQVGSYNSPLHF
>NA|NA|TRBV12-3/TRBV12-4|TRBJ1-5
TGTGCCAGCAGTTTTCGCCCACGGACAGTAGGAAATCAGCCCCAGCATTTT
CASSFRPRTVGNQPQHF
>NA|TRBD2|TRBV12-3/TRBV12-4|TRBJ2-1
TGTGCCAGCAGGCGACTAGCGGGAGGGGGTGATGAGCAGTTCTTC
CASRRLAGGGDEQFF
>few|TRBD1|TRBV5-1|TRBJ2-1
TGCGCCAGCAGCTTGCGTGAACCCGGGACAGGCCTCGATGAGCAGTTCTTC
CASSLREPGTGLDEQFF